Listed below are T cell receptor beta chains from one sample, sequenced in a study of technical replicates of blood from a handful of donors. Assay used: immunoSEQ multiplex PCR; TCRdb lists only in-frame clones, some missing. The sample holds 100,000 or so clones, over 90% seen once. The sequenced material came from T cells isolated from PBMCs. These receptors all stem from a human donor in good health. Both conserved end residues are part of each CDR3. Each record gives: clone size, D gene, V gene, J gene, CDR3 DNA, CDR3 protein. The D gene is left open where the match is weak. A row's size may be missing; if present it is once, few, many or a size class.

size: .; D: .; V: TRBV15; J: TRBJ2-5; DNA: TGTGCCACCAGCCCGCCAGGTCGGGGAGAGACCCAGTACTTC; CDR3: CATSPPGRGETQYF
size: .; D: TRBD1; V: TRBV11-3; J: TRBJ2-7; DNA: TGTGCCAGCAGCGCGTCCTCCGGGACAGGGTACCACGAGCAGTACTTC; CDR3: CASSASSGTGYHEQYF
size: .; D: .; V: TRBV2; J: TRBJ2-6; DNA: TGTGCCAGCAGTCCGGACAGAGCCGACTCTGGGGCCAACGTCCTGACTTTC; CDR3: CASSPDRADSGANVLTF
size: .; D: TRBD1; V: TRBV6-4; J: TRBJ2-1; DNA: TGTGCCAGCAGTGATGAGGGGGACAGGCCCAATGAGCAGTTCTTC; CDR3: CASSDEGDRPNEQFF
size: .; D: TRBD1; V: TRBV18; J: TRBJ1-4; DNA: TGTGCCAGCTCACCAATAGCAGGGGGAGAAAAACTGTTTTTT; CDR3: CASSPIAGGEKLFF
size: .; D: TRBD2; V: TRBV6-1; J: TRBJ2-1; DNA: TGTGCCAGCGGGGGACTAGCGGGTAATCGGGGTGAGCAGTTCTTC; CDR3: CASGGLAGNRGEQFF
size: few; D: .; V: TRBV11-2; J: TRBJ2-7; DNA: TGTGCCAGCAGCTCGGACTGGAAGGCCTACGAGCAGTACTTC; CDR3: CASSSDWKAYEQYF
size: .; D: .; V: TRBV6-6; J: TRBJ1-2; DNA: TGTGCCAGCAGGTCAGGGTTTACCGATGGCTACACCTTC; CDR3: CASRSGFTDGYTF
size: .; D: TRBD1; V: TRBV19; J: TRBJ1-5; DNA: TGTGCCAGTAGTAATTTGAGACAGGGGGCAGGGCAGCCCCAGCATTTT; CDR3: CASSNLRQGAGQPQHF
size: .; D: TRBD1; V: TRBV6-1; J: TRBJ2-7; DNA: TGTGCCAGCAGTGAACTTCTTGGGACAGGGGGCCACGAGCAGTACTTC; CDR3: CASSELLGTGGHEQYF
size: .; D: TRBD1; V: TRBV5-4; J: TRBJ2-1; DNA: TGTGCCCAAAGCAGGGGGAATGAGCAGTTCTTC; CDR3: CAQSRGNEQFF
size: .; D: .; V: TRBV9; J: TRBJ2-2; DNA: TGTGCCAGCAGCCCCCGAGTAGCTATAGGCACCGGGGAGCTGTTTTTT; CDR3: CASSPRVAIGTGELFF
size: .; D: TRBD1; V: TRBV6-1; J: TRBJ1-2; DNA: TGTGCCAGCAGTGAAAGGGACAGTGTAAGGGTTGGCTACACCTTC; CDR3: CASSERDSVRVGYTF
size: once; D: .; V: TRBV11-3; J: TRBJ2-2; DNA: TGTGCCAGCAGCTTACCCCGGGGTACCACCGGGGAGCTGTTTTTT; CDR3: CASSLPRGTTGELFF
size: .; D: .; V: TRBV19; J: TRBJ2-3; DNA: TGTGCCAGTAGTATCGGACAGCTCACGGATACGCAGTATTTT; CDR3: CASSIGQLTDTQYF
size: .; D: .; V: TRBV7-2; J: TRBJ2-3; DNA: TGTGCCAGCAGCTTCACGGGATGGGCAGATACGCAGTATTTT; CDR3: CASSFTGWADTQYF
size: .; D: .; V: TRBV15; J: TRBJ2-4; DNA: TGTGCCACCAGCAGCAGGGATGTGAGCATTCAGTACTTC; CDR3: CATSSRDVSIQYF
size: .; D: .; V: TRBV7-8; J: TRBJ1-5; DNA: TGTGCCAGCAGTTATGGGGGCTGGGACCAGCATTTT; CDR3: CASSYGGWDQHF
size: .; D: .; V: TRBV5-1; J: TRBJ1-1; DNA: TGCGCCAGCAGCTCCCCCAGGGATGGGAACACTGAAGCTTTCTTT; CDR3: CASSSPRDGNTEAFF
size: .; D: .; V: TRBV21-1; J: TRBJ2-1; DNA: TGTGCCAGCAGCCCCCGGACTAGCGGGTGGAGCTCCTACAATGAGCAGTTCTTC; CDR3: CASSPRTSGWSSYNEQFF
size: .; D: .; V: TRBV30; J: TRBJ1-1; DNA: TGTGCCTGGAGTGTTACAGTGATGAACACTGAAGCTTTCTTT; CDR3: CAWSVTVMNTEAFF
size: .; D: .; V: TRBV7-9; J: TRBJ1-2; DNA: TGTGCCAGCAGCTATGACAGGCGGCCCGGCTACACCTTC; CDR3: CASSYDRRPGYTF
size: .; D: TRBD1; V: TRBV10-3; J: TRBJ2-7; DNA: TGTGCCATCAGTGATTGGGACAGGGGCCACGAGCAGTACTTC; CDR3: CAISDWDRGHEQYF
size: .; D: TRBD1; V: TRBV7-9; J: TRBJ2-3; DNA: TGTGCCAGCAGCTTTAACCTAGGGGGCTGGGCAGATACGCAGTATTTT; CDR3: CASSFNLGGWADTQYF
size: .; D: .; V: TRBV6-5; J: TRBJ1-2; DNA: TGTGCCAGCAGTTACCTAGACAGGATTCACGTCTACACCTTC; CDR3: CASSYLDRIHVYTF
size: few; D: .; V: TRBV7-9; J: TRBJ1-2; DNA: TGTGCCAGCAGCTTAATAGGCAATTCCGGGACTAAAGGCTACACCTTC; CDR3: CASSLIGNSGTKGYTF
size: .; D: TRBD1; V: TRBV11-3; J: TRBJ2-1; DNA: TGTGCCAGCAGCTTAGACGGGACAGGGGATAATGAGCAGTTCTTC; CDR3: CASSLDGTGDNEQFF
size: once; D: TRBD1; V: TRBV2; J: TRBJ1-6; DNA: TGTGCCAGCGCGCCCCTCAGTCAGGGGGCGCTTAGTTCACCCCTCCACTTT; CDR3: CASAPLSQGALSSPLHF
size: .; D: TRBD1; V: TRBV5-4; J: TRBJ2-7; DNA: TGTGCCAGCAGCTCCCCCGGGACAGGCTCCTACGAGCAGTACTTC; CDR3: CASSSPGTGSYEQYF
size: .; D: .; V: TRBV29-1; J: TRBJ2-1; DNA: TGCAGCGTTGCGGAGGGAATGGGGTCCTACAATGAGCAGTTCTTC; CDR3: CSVAEGMGSYNEQFF
size: .; D: TRBD1; V: TRBV6-1; J: TRBJ1-1; DNA: TGTGCCATCTCCGGGACAGCCCTAACTGAAGCTTTCTTT; CDR3: CAISGTALTEAFF